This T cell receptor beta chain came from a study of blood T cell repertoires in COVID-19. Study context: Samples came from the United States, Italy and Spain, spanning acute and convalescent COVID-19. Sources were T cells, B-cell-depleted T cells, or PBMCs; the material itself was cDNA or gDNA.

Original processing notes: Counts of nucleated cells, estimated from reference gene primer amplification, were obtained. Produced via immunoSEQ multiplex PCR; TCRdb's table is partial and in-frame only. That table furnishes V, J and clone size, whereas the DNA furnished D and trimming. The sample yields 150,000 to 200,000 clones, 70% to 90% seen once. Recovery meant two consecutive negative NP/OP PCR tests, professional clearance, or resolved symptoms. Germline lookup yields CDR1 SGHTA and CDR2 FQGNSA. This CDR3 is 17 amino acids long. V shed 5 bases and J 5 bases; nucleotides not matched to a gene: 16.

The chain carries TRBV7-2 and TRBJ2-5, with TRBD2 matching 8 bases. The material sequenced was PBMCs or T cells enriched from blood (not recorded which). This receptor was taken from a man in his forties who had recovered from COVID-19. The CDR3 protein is CASSSLFSGATGETQYF. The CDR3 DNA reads TGTGCCAGCAGCAGCCTCTTTAGCGGGGCGACTGGGGAGACCCAGTACTTC.